A single sample gave rise to the 29 T cell receptor beta chains below, sequenced in a study of a mutant IDH1 vaccine in newly diagnosed glioma. Noted time point: week 5, during vaccination. Every single dose of the vaccine, 300 ug of mutant IDH1 20-mer peptide, came with topical imiquimod. Their target antigens are unknown. The table came from immunoSEQ multiplex PCR; TCRdb's copy has only in-frame clones and leaves some out. The data contain around 58,000 clones, about 80% of them seen just once; the ten biggest clones take up roughly 3.5%. This material consisted of PBMCs, taken from a glioma patient whose treatment included an IDH1 peptide vaccine. Every receptor here comes from a man under 40 with glioma.

This clone was seen more than once but under ten times. The chain links TRBV6-1 to TRBJ1-5, with D maybe TRBD1 (6 bases). V was cut by 1 base and J by 6 bases, with 16 bases left in between. The CDR3 sequence is 16 residues long. Germline V lookup: CDR1 MNHNS, CDR2 SASEGT. The chain's CDR3 is CASSEGVGGHRQPQHF. CDR3 DNA sequence: TGTGCCAGCAGTGAAGGGGTAGGGGGGCATCGTCAGCCCCAGCATTTT.

This chain uses TRBV7-7 with TRBJ2-2; D is ambiguous. This CDR3 contains 12 residues. Germline V gene data show CDR1 as SSHAT and CDR2 as FNYEAQ (reference sequence). V lost 6 bases to trimming and J lost 5 bases, with 7 bases between them. CDR3 DNA: TGTGCCAGCAGGCCTAGGACCGGGGAGCTGTTTTTT. It codes for CASRPRTGELFF.

This chain links TRBV4-1 with TRBJ2-7; TRBD1 or TRBD2 may be the D gene (5 bases each). With 4 bases removed from V and 6 bases from J, the gap between germline ends came to 16 bases. Germline CDR1 reads MGHRA; CDR2 reads YSYEKL. The CDR3 is 14 residues long. The CDR3 coding sequence is TGCGCCAGCAGCCTGCCGGGAAAGGGGCCCGAGCAGTACTTC. It encodes CASSLPGKGPEQYF.

This clone has a single count. The CDR3 region is CAISELGGNTIYF. In nucleotides, the CDR3 is TGTGCCATCAGTGAGTTAGGTGGAAACACCATATATTTT. The genes are TRBV10-3 and TRBJ1-3, with no clear D. The germline CDR1 and CDR2 sequences are ENHRY and SYGVKD. There are 13 residues in the CDR3. The ends were cut back, 1 base at V and 3 bases at J, with 4 bases in the middle.

J is TRBJ2-5 and V is TRBV2; 10 bases are a match to TRBD2. V trimming: 0 bases; J trimming: 5 bases; junction bases outside the gene matches: 6. In germline, CDR1 is SNHLY, CDR2 FYNNEI. The CDR3 is 16 residues long. The CDR3 reads CASSEASGGAWETQYF. As DNA, the CDR3 is TGTGCCAGCAGTGAAGCAAGCGGGGGGGCCTGGGAGACCCAGTACTTC.

This clone has more than one count but fewer than ten. The V gene is TRBV20-1, the J gene TRBJ1-1; unclear D gene. Looked up from germline, CDR1 is DFQATT and CDR2 is SNEGSKA (reference sequence). This CDR3 comprises 11 residues. V was pared by 5 bases and J by 4 bases, with 8 bases between. The CDR3 nucleotides are TGCAGTGCTGAACCTCGCACTGAAGCTTTCTTT. Its protein product is CSAEPRTEAFF.

V and J are TRBV5-1 and TRBJ2-7; no clear D gene. Germline CDR1 is SGHRS and CDR2 is YFSETQ. The CDR3 is made up of 11 amino acids. Between the trimmed V and J ends, which lost 3 bases and 5 bases, there was a span of 6 bases. In nucleotides, the CDR3 is TGCGCCAGCAGCTGGGGAAACGAGCAGTACTTC. Protein: CASSWGNEQYF.

The V and J genes are TRBV29-1 and TRBJ1-1; no definite D call. The CDR3 runs to 10 residues. V was pared by 3 bases and J by 5 bases, with 4 bases between. Germline-derived CDR1 and CDR2 are SQVTM and ANQGSEA. CDR3 bases: TGCAGCGTTGAGGTTACTGAAGCTTTCTTT. This sequence encodes CSVEVTEAFF. The full variable domain, rest sourced from reference TRBV29-1 and TRBJ1-1, is SAVISQKPSRDICQRGTSLTIQCQVDSQVTMMFWYRQQPGQSLTLIATANQGSEATYESGFVIDKFPISRPNLTFSTLTVSNMSPEDSSIYLCSVEVTEAFFGQGTRLTVV.

The rearrangement joins TRBV6-1 to TRBJ2-2; TRBD2 might be the D (6 bases). The CDR3 extends over 15 amino acids. Germline V gene data show CDR1 as MNHNS and CDR2 as SASEGT. Trimming left V 6 bases short and J 9 bases short, with 20 bases between. CDR3 sequence (DNA): TGTGCCAGCAGCGACCTGGGGAGGACCCCCAGGGAGCTGTTTTTT. It is translated as CASSDLGRTPRELFF.

V gene TRBV11-2 combines with J gene TRBJ1-3; 8 bases line up with TRBD1. With V trimmed by 5 bases and J by 2 bases, 8 bases remained unmatched. The germline gives CDR1 SGHAT, CDR2 FQNNGV. The CDR3 sequence is 16 residues long. CDR3 bases: TGTGCCAGCAGCCAACCCGGGACAGGAACTGGAAACACCATATATTTT. This sequence encodes CASSQPGTGTGNTIYF.

The gene calls are TRBV7-2 and TRBJ2-3; D is uncertain. Trimming removed 0 bases at V and 1 base at J, with 11 bases between. The germline gives CDR1 SGHTA, CDR2 FQGNSA. CDR3 size: 16 residues. The CDR3 coding sequence is TGTGCCAGCAGCTTAGCTGGGAACCCCGGCACAGATACGCAGTATTTT. It is translated as CASSLAGNPGTDTQYF.

This chain uses TRBV7-2 with TRBJ2-3, with D tentatively TRBD1 (5 bases). Germline V gene lookup returns CDR1 SGHTA and CDR2 FQGNSA. The CDR3 totals 16 residues. Trimming took 3 bases from V and 2 from J, leaving 15 bases between them. CDR3 in amino acids: CASSFRSDSPTDTQYF. In DNA, the CDR3 is TGTGCCAGCAGCTTCAGATCCGACAGTCCCACAGATACGCAGTATTTT.

This clone was counted only a few times. This sequence joins TRBV2 and TRBJ1-6; 11 nucleotides line up with TRBD1. Germline loops: CDR1 SNHLY, CDR2 FYNNEI. The CDR3 runs 17 residues. The V gene end was trimmed by 6 bases and the J gene end by 1 base; junction bases not matched to a gene: 5. The CDR3 DNA is TGTGCCAGCAGGCCGGACAGGGGGCTTTCCTATAATTCACCCCTCCACTTT. This sequence encodes CASRPDRGLSYNSPLHF.

This clone was recorded a few times. The rearrangement links TRBV10-1 to TRBJ2-2; the D gene is possibly TRBD2 (6 bases). The CDR3 is made up of 14 amino acids. Germline-derived CDR1 and CDR2 are WNHNN and SYGVQD (reference sequence). Trimming stripped 7 bases from V and 5 bases from J, with 14 bases between. As DNA, the CDR3 is TGCGCCAGCACGCCCGGGGGAGGAACCGGGGAGCTGTTTTTT. This sequence encodes CASTPGGGTGELFF.

The CDR3 DNA reads as TGTGCCAGCAGATTTAGCGGGAGCTCCTACAATGAGCAGTTCTTC. This gives the protein CASRFSGSSYNEQFF. The rearrangement joins TRBV5-6 to TRBJ2-1; TRBD2 matches 9 bases. V was pared by 5 bases and J by 0 bases, with 3 bases of the junction left unmatched. The germline V gene encodes CDR1 SGHDT and CDR2 YYEEEE. The CDR3 has 15 amino acids.

This clone was detected only a few times. The chain recombines TRBV18 with TRBJ2-2; maybe TRBD2 (5 bases). Trimming pared 1 base from V and 1 base from J, leaving 10 bases between. Germline V lookup: CDR1 KGHSH, CDR2 LQKENI. This CDR3 contains 16 residues. The CDR3 bases are TGTGCCAGCTCACCACGGAGTGCGGGGAACACCGGGGAGCTGTTTTTT. Translation: CASSPRSAGNTGELFF.

V and J are TRBV6-5 and TRBJ2-2; no firm D call. The length of the CDR3 is 15 residues. Germline assignment: CDR1 MNHEY and CDR2 SVGAGI. V gave up 6 bases and J gave up 5 bases, with 16 bases separating them. The CDR3 DNA reads TGTGCCAGCAGCTATTTGAAGCGTCGGACCGGGGAGCTGTTTTTT. It is translated as CASSYLKRRTGELFF.

V and J are TRBV19 and TRBJ1-2, with D possibly TRBD1 on 5 matching bases. V was cut by 3 bases and J by 4 bases, with 12 bases left in between. The CDR3 extends over 14 amino acids. Germline CDR1 LNHDA, CDR2 SQIVND (reference sequence). CDR3 residues: CASSIPGRLYGYTF. CDR3 bases: TGTGCCAGTAGTATCCCGGGACGGCTCTATGGCTACACCTTC.

V and J are TRBV28 and TRBJ2-7, with no clear D. CDR3 length: 14 amino acids. Germline CDR1 is MDHEN and CDR2 is SYDVKM. Trimming pared 3 bases from V and 3 bases from J, leaving 12 bases between. The CDR3 loop reads CASSFKGYFYEQYF. CDR3 sequence (DNA): TGTGCCAGCAGTTTCAAGGGTTACTTCTACGAGCAGTACTTC.

This chain connects TRBV4-1 to TRBJ2-3; D is ambiguous. Trimming stripped 3 bases from V and 4 bases from J, with 17 bases between. The germline CDR1 and CDR2 sequences are MGHRA and YSYEKL. The CDR3 length is 16 residues. For the CDR3, the DNA is TGCGCCAGCAGCCAGCAGCAGGCGCCCTCTGCAGATACGCAGTATTTT. Protein product: CASSQQQAPSADTQYF.

This chain links TRBV19 with TRBJ2-6; the D call may be TRBD1 or TRBD2 (5 bases each). V gave up 3 bases and J gave up 0 bases, with 18 bases separating them. There are 19 residues in the CDR3. Germline CDR1 is LNHDA and CDR2 is SQIVND (reference sequence). The CDR3 DNA reads as TGTGCCAGTAGTATTGAGGGAAGCAGGGACCGCTCTGGGGCCAACGTCCTGACTTTC. Translated, it gives CASSIEGSRDRSGANVLTF.

V and J are TRBV27 and TRBJ1-2; a possible D gene is TRBD1 (5 bases). V lost 0 bases and J 4 bases, leaving 12 bases between the germline ends. This CDR3 comprises 15 residues. Germline values: CDR1 MNHEY, CDR2 SMNVEV (reference sequence). The CDR3 here is CASSLSVGGFYGYTF. The CDR3 DNA sequence: TGTGCCAGCAGTTTATCGGTTGGGGGTTTCTATGGCTACACCTTC.

As DNA, the CDR3 is TGTGCCAGCAAGGAGGGGAGCGCAGATACGCAGTATTTT. It yields the protein CASKEGSADTQYF. The chain links TRBV2 to TRBJ2-3; perhaps TRBD2 as D (6 bases). The V end was cut by 7 bases, the J end by 4 bases, with 12 bases between. The CDR3 is made up of 13 amino acids. Germline values: CDR1 SNHLY, CDR2 FYNNEI.

The V and J genes are TRBV7-8 and TRBJ2-2, with 7 bases identical to TRBD2. V was pared by 5 bases and J by 3 bases, with 6 bases of the junction left unmatched. In germline, CDR1 is SGHVS, CDR2 FQNEAQ. CDR3 length equals 15 residues. The CDR3 DNA reads as TGTGCCAGCAGCCCGCGGCTAGCGGACACCGGGGAGCTGTTTTTT. This encodes CASSPRLADTGELFF.

In DNA, the CDR3 is TGCGCCAGCAGCTGGGGACAGGGACCGGACGAGCAGTACTTC. Its translation is CASSWGQGPDEQYF. The V gene is TRBV5-1, the J gene TRBJ2-7; 9 nucleotides line up with TRBD1. The CDR3 is 14 amino acids. The J segment lost 5 bases and the V segment lost 3 bases, leaving 6 bases of the junction unmatched. The germline V gene has CDR1 SGHRS and CDR2 YFSETQ.

The V and J genes are TRBV27 and TRBJ2-1; TRBD1 agrees at 8 bases. The CDR3 totals 16 residues. Germline V CDR1 and CDR2: MNHEY, SMNVEV (reference sequence). The junction had 9 bases not matched to a gene; V was cut back by 5 bases and J by 3 bases. DNA of the CDR3: TGTGCCAGCAGTCCCCAGGGGGCCATCGGCTACAATGAGCAGTTCTTC. Protein: CASSPQGAIGYNEQFF.

The chain combines TRBV2 with TRBJ2-4, with a weak D call TRBD1 (5 bases). V shed 5 bases and J shed 3 bases, with 17 bases lying between them. The CDR3 loop spans 16 amino acids. Germline V gene data show CDR1 as SNHLY and CDR2 as FYNNEI. CDR3: CASSTLRGWGKNIQYF. CDR3 DNA: TGTGCCAGCAGTACATTAAGGGGATGGGGCAAAAACATTCAGTACTTC.

This CDR3 reads CASSLDDRYEQYF. CDR3 nucleotides: TGCGCCAGCAGCTTGGACGACAGATACGAGCAGTACTTC. The genes are TRBV5-1 and TRBJ2-7; D possibly corresponds to TRBD1 (5 bases). Germline V lookup: CDR1 SGHRS, CDR2 YFSETQ. The CDR3 totals 13 residues. Trimming stripped 0 bases from V and 4 bases from J, with 8 bases between.

V usage is TRBV18 and J usage is TRBJ2-3; tentative D call: TRBD1 (5 bases). V gave up 3 bases and J gave up 2 bases, with 15 bases separating them. The CDR3 covers 16 residues. CDR1 is KGHSH and CDR2 is LQKENI in the germline V gene. The CDR3 reads CASSPRVSGNTDTQYF. CDR3 in DNA: TGTGCCAGCTCACCCCGGGTATCAGGGAACACAGATACGCAGTATTTT.